The 20 T cell receptor beta chains below all came from one sample that was sequenced in a study of regulatory T cells in long-lasting Graves disease. With iRepertoire HTBI primers and Arm-PCR of CDR3 regions, TCR beta libraries were built. TCRdb redid the calling of the multiplex PCR reads with MiXCR, one entry per CDR3 protein. The table shows about 340,000 distinct CDR3 sequences, with roughly 21% occurring only once. Time point meaning: persistent/refractory GD, antithyroid drugs over 5 years with positive TRAb. Isolated PBMC RNA provided the starting material for the TCR library. The specimen was peripheral blood mononuclear cells (PBMCs), collected when the disease was refractory, from a patient treated with antithyroid drugs. These TCRs come from a female donor with Graves disease.

At least ten counts were recorded for this clonotype. The V call is TRBV2, the J call TRBJ2-5; 10 bases agree with TRBD1. The CDR3 runs 14 residues. Germline CDR1 is SNHLY and CDR2 is FYNNEI. Germline trimming cut 3 bases from V and 2 bases from J; bases unmatched to any gene: 0. CDR3 amino acids: CASSEDRGQETQYF. In DNA, the CDR3 is TGTGCCAGCAGTGAGGACAGGGGGCAAGAGACCCAGTACTTC. Full variable domain (rest looked up from reference TRBV2 and TRBJ2-5): EPEVTQTPSHQVTQMGQEVILRCVPISNHLYFYWYRQILGQKVEFLVSFYNNEISEKSEIFDDQFSVERPDGSNFTLKIRSTKLEDSAMYFCASSEDRGQETQYFGPGTRLLVL.

The CDR3 DNA sequence: TGTGCCAGCAGCTTAGCCGGCATCTATCAGCCCCAGCATTTT. Amino acid sequence: CASSLAGIYQPQHF. The rearrangement links TRBV7-2 to TRBJ1-5; D gene ambiguous. This CDR3 is 14 amino acids long. V lost 0 bases and J 5 bases, leaving 8 bases between the germline ends. CDR1 SGHTA and CDR2 FQGNSA come from the germline V gene.

Remarks on this clonotype: A much bigger clone sits one base away, suggesting this may be a read error. V is TRBV12-3 or TRBV12-4 and J is TRBJ2-7; D gene ambiguous. CDR3 size: 12 residues. Trimming took off 2 bases at V and 0 bases at J, with 2 bases between the two ends. This chain's CDR3 is CASSLRSYEQYF. As DNA, the CDR3 is TGTGCCAGCAGTTTACGCTCCTACGAGCAGTACTTC.

The table lists this clonotype with many counts. V usage is TRBV7-9 and J usage is TRBJ2-7; 12 bases fit TRBD1. The CDR3 extends over 16 amino acids. Germline values: CDR1 SEHNR, CDR2 FQNEAQ (reference sequence). Losses at the gene ends were 5 bases for V and 4 bases for J; bases not matched to a gene: 9. The CDR3 spells CASSPFPGQGAYEQYF. The CDR3 DNA follows: TGTGCCAGCAGCCCTTTTCCGGGACAGGGGGCGTACGAGCAGTACTTC. Complete variable domain (other parts from reference TRBV7-9 and TRBJ2-7): DTGVSQNPRHKITKRGQNVTFRCDPISEHNRLYWYRQTLGQGPEFLTYFQNEAQLEKSRLLSDRFSAERPKGSFSTLEIQRTEQGDSAMYLCASSPFPGQGAYEQYFGPGTRLTVT.

V usage is TRBV19 and J usage is TRBJ2-7; a weak D match, TRBD2 (6 bases). Germline V gene data show CDR1 as LNHDA and CDR2 as SQIVND (reference sequence). The CDR3 is made up of 14 amino acids. V gave up 3 bases and J gave up 2 bases, with 11 bases separating them. CDR3 protein: CASSIGGVTYEQYF. The DNA for the CDR3 is TGTGCCAGTAGTATTGGAGGGGTAACCTACGAGCAGTACTTC. The whole variable domain, filled in from reference TRBV19 and TRBJ2-7, reads DGGITQSPKYLFRKEGQNVTLSCEQNLNHDAMYWYRQDPGQGLRLIYYSQIVNDFQKGDIAEGYSVSREKKESFPLTVTSAQKNPTAFYLCASSIGGVTYEQYFGPGTRLTVT.

This clonotype occurred a few times. This chain joins TRBV20-1 and TRBJ1-1; TRBD1 aligns across 7 bases. This CDR3 spans 14 amino acids. Germline V gene sequence: CDR1 DFQATT, CDR2 SNEGSKA (reference sequence). The V gene end was trimmed by 6 bases and the J gene end by 3 bases; junction bases not matched to a gene: 10. CDR3 sequence: CSARLQGRDTEAFF. The CDR3 DNA is TGCAGTGCCCGGCTACAGGGGAGGGACACTGAAGCTTTCTTT.

This clonotype has ten or more counts. The chain carries TRBV2 and TRBJ2-5; no firm D call. The germline gives CDR1 SNHLY, CDR2 FYNNEI. Trimming took off 6 bases at V and 2 bases at J, with 4 bases between the two ends. There are 11 residues in the CDR3. The CDR3 DNA reads as TGTGCCAGCAGCCCTCAAGAGACCCAGTACTTC. Protein product: CASSPQETQYF.

With regard to this clonotype: Because the CDR3 is missing its conserved closing phenylalanine or tryptophan, this is likely a read error. This chain links TRBV11-3 with TRBJ2-3; 9 positions match TRBD2. V gave up 3 bases and J gave up 3 bases; unmatched junction bases: 10. Germline V gene sequence: CDR1 SGHNT, CDR2 YENEEA. The CDR3 loop spans 17 amino acids. The CDR3 DNA sequence: TGTGCCAGCAGCTTGTTCCTTCTAGCGGGGCTTACAGATACGCAGTATGTT. Translated: CASSLFLLAGLTDTQYV.

This clonotype was detected ten times or more. The chain employs TRBV12-3 or TRBV12-4 and TRBJ1-5, with D hard to call. Trimming took 7 bases from V and 0 from J, leaving 7 bases between them. The CDR3 sequence is 13 residues long. CDR3 nucleotides: TGTGCCAGCACGGGCTATAGCAATCAGCCCCAGCATTTT. The encoded protein is CASTGYSNQPQHF.

This clonotype was seen only a few times. The chain recombines TRBV12-3 or TRBV12-4 with TRBJ1-6; 7 positions agree with TRBD1. The V and J ends lost 3 bases and 4 bases, in that order; junction bases with no gene match: 9. The CDR3 contains 17 residues. CDR3 DNA sequence: TGTGCCAGCAGTTTGAGGGACAGCTACTTTTATAATTCACCCCTCCACTTT. Translating gives CASSLRDSYFYNSPLHF.

This clonotype was observed at least ten times. The rearrangement joins TRBV11-2 to TRBJ2-4, with D unresolved. The CDR3 has 13 residues. With 3 bases removed from V and 6 bases from J, the gap between germline ends came to 9 bases. CDR1 and CDR2 (germline): SGHAT, FQNNGV. Here the CDR3 reads CASSLRYGNIQYF. CDR3 sequence (DNA): TGTGCCAGCAGCTTGAGGTACGGAAACATTCAGTACTTC.

This clonotype has a count of ten or more. The V gene is TRBV28, the J gene TRBJ2-7; D possibly corresponds to TRBD2 (5 bases). Germline V CDR1 and CDR2: MDHEN, SYDVKM. The CDR3 length is 12 residues. V lost 3 bases and J 7 bases, leaving 10 bases between the germline ends. This chain's CDR3 is CASSLVGREQYF. In nucleotides, the CDR3 is TGTGCCAGCAGTTTGGTGGGGAGAGAGCAGTACTTC.

This clonotype has a count of ten or more. The gene calls are TRBV6-5 and TRBJ1-2; TRBD1 matches at 9 bases. There are 15 residues in the CDR3. J gave up 2 bases and V 5 bases, and 6 bases lay outside the gene matches. Per the germline V gene, CDR1 is MNHEY and CDR2 is SVGAGI. The CDR3 is CASSTRDRANYGYTF. The CDR3, as DNA: TGTGCCAGCAGTACTCGGGACAGGGCCAACTATGGCTACACCTTC.

In this sample, this clonotype turned up many times. The chain combines TRBV11-3 with TRBJ2-4; 14 bases fit TRBD2. After removal of 1 base from V and 3 bases from J, the junction contained 11 bases not matched to a gene. CDR3 length: 20 residues. Germline CDR1 SGHNT, CDR2 YENEEA. In nucleotides, the CDR3 is TGTGCCAGCAGCTTAGCCCCGGGACTAGCGGGAGTGATGGGCAAAAACATTCAGTACTTC. Its translation: CASSLAPGLAGVMGKNIQYF. The full variable domain, with the rest looked up from reference TRBV11-3 and TRBJ2-4, is EAGVVQSPRYKIIEKKQPVAFWCNPISGHNTLYWYLQNLGQGPELLIRYENEEAVDDSQLPKDRFSAERLKGVDSTLKIQPAELGDSAVYLCASSLAPGLAGVMGKNIQYFGAGTRLSVL.

This clonotype has a count of ten or more. The J gene is TRBJ2-5, the V gene TRBV7-9; D possibly uses TRBD1 or TRBD2 (5 bases each). The germline gives CDR1 SEHNR, CDR2 FQNEAQ (reference sequence). V shed 3 bases and J shed 5 bases, with 10 bases lying between them. This CDR3 is 13 amino acids long. The CDR3 here is CASSLAREETQYF. CDR3 nucleotides: TGTGCCAGCAGCTTGGCCAGGGAGGAGACCCAGTACTTC.

Notes on this clonotype: A read error may explain this, as a much larger clone is one base away. V gene TRBV28 combines with J gene TRBJ2-6; tentative D call: TRBD2 (6 bases). This CDR3 contains 16 residues. Trimming pared 6 bases from V and 2 bases from J, leaving 14 bases between. Germline values: CDR1 MDHEN, CDR2 SYDVKM. The CDR3 region is CASRKAGIPGANVLTF. CDR3 nucleotides: TGTGCCAGCAGAAAGGCGGGGATCCCTGGGGCCAACGTCCTGACTTTC.

This clonotype was counted at least ten times. V is TRBV20-1 and J is TRBJ1-2; D gene uncertain. Trimming left V 5 bases short and J 6 bases short, with 13 bases between. Germline CDR1 and CDR2: DFQATT and SNEGSKA (reference sequence). CDR3 length equals 12 residues. CDR3 sequence reads: CSAEGSRDGYTF. As DNA, the CDR3 is TGCAGTGCTGAGGGATCCCGGGATGGCTACACCTTC.

This clonotype showed up many times. V is TRBV7-2 and J is TRBJ1-2; 9 nucleotides line up with TRBD1. Germline V gene data show CDR1 as SGHTA and CDR2 as FQGNSA. V lost 5 bases to trimming and J lost 1 base; unmatched junction nucleotides: 8. This CDR3 has 16 amino acids. CDR3 residues: CASSPLGTGFNYGYTF. The DNA of the CDR3 is TGTGCCAGCAGCCCCCTGGGGACAGGGTTTAACTATGGCTACACCTTC.

Remarks on this clonotype: A much bigger clone sits one base away, suggesting this may be a read error. J is TRBJ2-7 and V is TRBV7-9; 9 bases line up with TRBD1. Germline CDR1 and CDR2: SEHNR and FQNEAQ (reference sequence). The CDR3 runs 14 residues. V lost 8 bases to trimming and J lost 6 bases; unmatched junction nucleotides: 11. The DNA of the CDR3 is TGTGCCAGCGGCTCGACAGGGGGGACTACCGAGCAGTACTTC. Protein product: CASGSTGGTTEQYF.

The chain uses TRBV7-9 and TRBJ2-7, with D perhaps given as TRBD1 or TRBD2 (5 bases each). The CDR3 runs to 15 residues. Germline CDR1 SEHNR, CDR2 FQNEAQ (reference sequence). Trimming shortened V by 1 base and J by 2 bases, and 12 bases separated the two germline ends. CDR3 amino acids: CASSLGRGLTYEQYF. The CDR3 DNA reads TGTGCCAGCAGCTTAGGTCGGGGCCTAACCTACGAGCAGTACTTC. Full variable domain (rest looked up from reference TRBV7-9 and TRBJ2-7): DTGVSQNPRHKITKRGQNVTFRCDPISEHNRLYWYRQTLGQGPEFLTYFQNEAQLEKSRLLSDRFSAERPKGSFSTLEIQRTEQGDSAMYLCASSLGRGLTYEQYFGPGTRLTVT.